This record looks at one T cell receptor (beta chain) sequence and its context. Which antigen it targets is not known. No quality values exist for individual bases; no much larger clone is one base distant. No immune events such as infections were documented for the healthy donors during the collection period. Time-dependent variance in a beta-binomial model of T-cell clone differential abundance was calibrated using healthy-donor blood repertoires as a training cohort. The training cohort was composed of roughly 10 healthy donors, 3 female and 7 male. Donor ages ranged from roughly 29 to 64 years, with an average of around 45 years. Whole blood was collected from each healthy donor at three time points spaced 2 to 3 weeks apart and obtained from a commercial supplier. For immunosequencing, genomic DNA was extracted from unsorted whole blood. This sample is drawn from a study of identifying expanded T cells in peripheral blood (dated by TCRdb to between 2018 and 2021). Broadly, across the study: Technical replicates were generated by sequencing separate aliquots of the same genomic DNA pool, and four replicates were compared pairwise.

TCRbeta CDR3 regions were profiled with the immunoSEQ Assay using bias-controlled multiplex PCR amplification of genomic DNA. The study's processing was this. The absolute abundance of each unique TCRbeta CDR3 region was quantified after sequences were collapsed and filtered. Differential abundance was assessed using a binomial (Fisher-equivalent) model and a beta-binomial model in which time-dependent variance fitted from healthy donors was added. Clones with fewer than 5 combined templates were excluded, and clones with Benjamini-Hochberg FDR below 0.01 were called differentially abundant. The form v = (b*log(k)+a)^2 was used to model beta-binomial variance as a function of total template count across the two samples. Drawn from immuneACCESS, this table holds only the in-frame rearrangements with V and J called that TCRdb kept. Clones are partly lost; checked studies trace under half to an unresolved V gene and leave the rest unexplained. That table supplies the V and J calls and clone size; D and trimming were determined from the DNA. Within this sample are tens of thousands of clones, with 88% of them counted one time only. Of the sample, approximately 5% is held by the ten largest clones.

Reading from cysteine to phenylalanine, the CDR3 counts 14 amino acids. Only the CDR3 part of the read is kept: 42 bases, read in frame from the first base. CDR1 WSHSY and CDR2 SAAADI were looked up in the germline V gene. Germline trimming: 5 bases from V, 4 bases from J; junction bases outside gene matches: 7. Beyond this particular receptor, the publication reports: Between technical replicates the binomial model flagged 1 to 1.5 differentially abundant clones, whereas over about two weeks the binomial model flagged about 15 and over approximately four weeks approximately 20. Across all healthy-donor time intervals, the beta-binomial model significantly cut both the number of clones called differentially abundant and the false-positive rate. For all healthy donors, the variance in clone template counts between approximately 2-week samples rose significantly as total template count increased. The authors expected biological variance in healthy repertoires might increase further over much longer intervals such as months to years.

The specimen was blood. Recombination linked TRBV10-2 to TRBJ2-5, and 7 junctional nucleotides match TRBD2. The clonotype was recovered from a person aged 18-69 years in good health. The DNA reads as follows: TGCGCCAGCAGTCCCCCTAGCGGATTAGAGACCCAGTACTTC. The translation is CASSPPSGLETQYF.